Shown below are 19 T cell receptor beta chains from a single sample sequenced in a study of T cells in localized non-small cell lung cancer. Some clones are missing from TCRdb's copy, which holds only in-frame ones; the method was immunoSEQ multiplex PCR. This table holds approximately 33,000 clones, 87% found once. Sequenced material: peripheral blood, taken before any cancer treatment. Receptors originate from a woman aged 35 to 69 with stage I lung adenocarcinoma.

This clone was recorded once. V usage is TRBV30 and J usage is TRBJ1-1; TRBD1 matches at 11 bases. CDR3 size: 13 residues. V lost 2 bases and J lost 11; bases outside the gene matches: 7. Germline assignment: CDR1 GTSNPN and CDR2 SVGIG (reference sequence). The CDR3 protein is CAWSKDRGRAAFF. The CDR3 bases are TGTGCCTGGAGTAAGGACAGGGGGCGCGCGGCTTTCTTT. Filled out from reference TRBV30 and TRBJ1-1, the complete variable domain reads SQTIHQWPATLVQPVGSPLSLECTVEGTSNPNLYWYRQAAGRGLQLLFYSVGIGQISSEVPQNLSASRPQDRQFILSSKKLLLSDSGFYLCAWSKDRGRAAFFGQGTRLTVV.

This clone has just a few counts. The chain is built from TRBV28 and TRBJ1-1; possible D gene TRBD1, 5 bases. The CDR3 sequence is 15 residues long. Trimming cost V 6 bases and J 4 bases, with 18 bases left between them. Germline V gives CDR1 MDHEN, CDR2 SYDVKM. The CDR3 region is CASRVVQGGTTEAFF. For the CDR3, the DNA is TGTGCCAGCAGGGTGGTCCAGGGAGGTACCACTGAAGCTTTCTTT.

The chain couples TRBV19 to TRBJ2-7; weak D call: TRBD2 (7 bases). The CDR3 has 14 amino acids. Germline-derived CDR1 and CDR2 are LNHDA and SQIVND (reference sequence). With 7 bases removed from V and 7 bases from J, the gap between germline ends came to 20 bases. The CDR3 region is CASKGVAGVAEQYF. CDR3 DNA: TGTGCCAGTAAGGGGGTAGCGGGTGTCGCAGAGCAGTACTTC.

This rearrangement joins TRBV19 to TRBJ2-2, with D perhaps matching TRBD1 (6 bases). V lost 3 bases, J lost 4 bases, and 12 bases lay in between. CDR1 and CDR2 (germline): LNHDA, SQIVND (reference sequence). The CDR3 loop spans 15 amino acids. The CDR3 sequence: CASSITTGSTGELFF. The CDR3 nucleotides read TGTGCCAGTAGTATTACGACAGGATCCACCGGGGAGCTGTTTTTT.

The chain joins TRBV5-6 to TRBJ1-1; D is ambiguous. Germline CDR1 SGHDT, CDR2 YYEEEE. Trimming left V 2 bases short and J 5 bases short, with 7 bases between. There are 12 residues in the CDR3. The CDR3 nucleotides read TGTGCCAGCAGCTTACGTTGGACTGAAGCTTTCTTT. This encodes CASSLRWTEAFF. The entire variable domain, with the rest obtained from reference TRBV5-6 and TRBJ1-1, is as follows: DAGVTQSPTHLIKTRGQQVTLRCSPKSGHDTVSWYQQALGQGPQFIFQYYEEEERQRGNFPDRFSGHQFPNYSSELNVNALLLGDSALYLCASSLRWTEAFFGQGTRLTVV.

This clone is a singleton in its sample. V gene TRBV29-1 combines with J gene TRBJ1-5; possibly TRBD1 for D (5 bases). Germline CDR1 reads SQVTM; CDR2 reads ANQGSEA. Between the trimmed V and J ends, which lost 4 bases and 0 bases, there was a span of 16 bases. This CDR3 is built from 16 residues. This chain's CDR3 is CSVVLPGGTSNQPQHF. CDR3 in DNA: TGCAGCGTTGTACTACCCGGCGGGACTAGCAATCAGCCCCAGCATTTT.

The chain couples TRBV6-5 to TRBJ2-4; D is undetermined. CDR1 is MNHEY, CDR2 SVGAGI, per germline. CDR3 length: 15 amino acids. Trimming pared 2 bases from V and 1 base from J, leaving 9 bases between. The CDR3: CASSYLSPAKNIQYF. The DNA of the CDR3 is TGTGCCAGCAGTTACCTCTCCCCGGCCAAAAACATTCAGTACTTC.

The chain uses TRBV23-1 and TRBJ1-2, with D possibly TRBD1 on 5 matching bases. TRBV23-1 is an ORF, with its function uncertain. The length of the CDR3 is 14 residues. Between the trimmed V and J ends, which lost 2 bases and 4 bases, there was a span of 11 bases. DNA for the CDR3: TGCGCCAGCAGTCAAATCCCAGGGAGCTATGGCTACACCTTC. Translation: CASSQIPGSYGYTF.

The chain uses TRBV5-1 and TRBJ2-5, with 11 bases aligning to TRBD2. Germline loops: CDR1 SGHRS, CDR2 YFSETQ. Trimming at V came to 4 bases and at J to 1 base, leaving 6 bases not matched to a gene. There are 16 residues in the CDR3. The CDR3 here is CASSGSTSGVQETQYF. The CDR3 DNA reads as TGCGCCAGCAGCGGTTCGACTAGCGGGGTCCAAGAGACCCAGTACTTC.

The chain couples TRBV11-3 to TRBJ1-3; 8 bases are a match to TRBD1. Per germline, CDR1 SGHNT and CDR2 YENEEA. The V gene end was trimmed by 5 bases and the J gene end by 1 base; junction bases not matched to a gene: 7. CDR3 size: 16 residues. In nucleotides, the CDR3 is TGTGCCAGCAGCACCATTGGGACAGGATCTGGAAACACCATATATTTT. This translates into CASSTIGTGSGNTIYF.

The chain is built from TRBV7-2 and TRBJ2-7; TRBD1 might be the D (6 bases). This CDR3 has 15 amino acids. V was cut by 0 bases and J by 3 bases, with 12 bases left in between. CDR1 is SGHTA and CDR2 is FQGNSA in the germline V gene. The CDR3 bases are TGTGCCAGCAGCTTAGCGGCTCAGGGACACTACGAGCAGTACTTC. Residues: CASSLAAQGHYEQYF.

The chain joins TRBV28 to TRBJ2-5, with D possibly being TRBD1 or TRBD2 (6 bases each). This CDR3 comprises 14 residues. The germline gives CDR1 MDHEN, CDR2 SYDVKM. Trimming stripped 6 bases from V and 2 bases from J, with 13 bases between. The CDR3 protein is CASRTGRTQETQYF. As DNA, the CDR3 is TGTGCCAGCAGAACAGGGAGGACACAAGAGACCCAGTACTTC.

Concerning this clone: Other nucleotide sequences from this sample produce the same CDR3. The chain has TRBV7-9 and TRBJ2-1; possibly TRBD2 for D (6 bases). CDR3 length: 16 residues. The V gene's germline CDR1 is SEHNR and CDR2 FQNEAQ (reference sequence). The germline V and J ends were trimmed by 0 bases and 1 base, with 10 bases remaining between them. The CDR3 reads CASSLALAGSYNEQFF. The CDR3 region has the DNA TGTGCCAGCAGCTTAGCGCTTGCGGGGTCCTACAATGAGCAGTTCTTC.

This chain uses TRBV7-9 with TRBJ1-3, with TRBD1 identical over 7 bases. Germline CDR1 reads SEHNR; CDR2 reads FQNEAQ (reference sequence). The junction had 11 bases not matched to a gene; V was cut back by 5 bases and J by 4 bases. The CDR3 is made up of 16 amino acids. The CDR3 DNA sequence: TGTGCCAGCAGCCTACGTGGAGGGGGCGCGGGAAACACCATATATTTT. Translating it yields CASSLRGGGAGNTIYF.

This clone was seen a few times. The rearrangement joins TRBV2 to TRBJ1-4; D may be TRBD1 (6 bases). Germline CDR1 SNHLY, CDR2 FYNNEI. The CDR3 loop spans 15 amino acids. V lost 6 bases and J 3 bases, leaving 14 bases between the germline ends. CDR3 protein: CASRVGGTANEKLFF. The CDR3 nucleotides read TGTGCCAGCAGAGTAGGGGGTACGGCTAATGAAAAACTGTTTTTT.

The rearrangement links TRBV5-4 to TRBJ2-1; D gene ambiguous. This CDR3 is built from 14 residues. The germline V gene has CDR1 SGHNT and CDR2 YYREEE (reference sequence). Trimming left V 3 bases short and J 1 base short, with 8 bases between. CDR3 sequence: CASSSPRSYNEQFF. CDR3 nucleotide sequence: TGTGCCAGCAGCTCCCCCAGGTCCTACAATGAGCAGTTCTTC.

This rearrangement joins TRBV28 to TRBJ1-6; D not resolved. The CDR3 is 15 amino acids. Germline CDR1 reads MDHEN; CDR2 reads SYDVKM. Trimming removed 5 bases from V and 5 bases from J, with 13 bases in between. CDR3 in amino acids: CASSPWTGNNSPLHF. The CDR3 DNA reads TGTGCCAGCAGTCCGTGGACGGGGAATAATTCACCCCTCCACTTT. The full variable domain, its missing parts supplied by reference TRBV28 and TRBJ1-6, is DVKVTQSSRYLVKRTGEKVFLECVQDMDHENMFWYRQDPGLGLRLIYFSYDVKMKEKGDIPEGYSVSREKKERFSLILESASTNQTSMYLCASSPWTGNNSPLHFGNGTRLTVT.

The CDR3 reads CASSLSERSPGYTF. The CDR3 DNA reads as TGTGCCAGCAGTTTATCCGAACGGTCGCCGGGCTACACCTTC. This chain connects TRBV27 to TRBJ1-2; D gene uncertain. CDR1 is MNHEY, CDR2 SMNVEV, per germline (reference sequence). Deletions cut 0 bases from V and 8 bases from J, with 13 bases between. CDR3 length equals 14 residues.

This clone was counted a few times. The rearrangement joins TRBV29-1 to TRBJ1-1; possibly TRBD1 for D (6 bases). The CDR3 is 14 residues long. In germline, CDR1 is SQVTM, CDR2 ANQGSEA. V lost 5 bases and J 10 bases, leaving 23 bases between the germline ends. CDR3 DNA sequence: TGCAGCGTTCCCTCCTTGGGGGGCGAGGTAGTAGCTTTCTTT. This sequence encodes CSVPSLGGEVVAFF.